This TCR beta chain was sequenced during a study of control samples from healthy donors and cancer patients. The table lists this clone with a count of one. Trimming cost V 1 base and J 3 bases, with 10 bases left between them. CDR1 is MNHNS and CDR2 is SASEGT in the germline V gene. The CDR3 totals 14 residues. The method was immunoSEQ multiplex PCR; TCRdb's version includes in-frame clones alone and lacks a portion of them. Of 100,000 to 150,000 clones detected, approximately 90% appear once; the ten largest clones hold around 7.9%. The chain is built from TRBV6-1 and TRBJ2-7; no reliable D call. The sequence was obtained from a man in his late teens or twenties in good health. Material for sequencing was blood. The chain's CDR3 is CASSEVLNLYEQYF. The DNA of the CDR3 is TGTGCCAGCAGTGAAGTGCTCAATCTCTACGAGCAGTACTTC.